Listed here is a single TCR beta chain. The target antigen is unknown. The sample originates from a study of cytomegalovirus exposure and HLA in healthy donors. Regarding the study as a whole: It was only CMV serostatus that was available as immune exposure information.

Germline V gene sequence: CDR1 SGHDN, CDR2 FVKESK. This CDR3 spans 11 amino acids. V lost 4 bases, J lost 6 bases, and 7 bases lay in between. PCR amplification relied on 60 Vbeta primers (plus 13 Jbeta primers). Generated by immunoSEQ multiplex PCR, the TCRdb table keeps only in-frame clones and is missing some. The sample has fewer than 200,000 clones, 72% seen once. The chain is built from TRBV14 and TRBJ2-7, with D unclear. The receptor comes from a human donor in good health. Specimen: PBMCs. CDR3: CASSPLLEQYF. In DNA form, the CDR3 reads TGTGCCAGCAGCCCCCTACTCGAGCAGTACTTC. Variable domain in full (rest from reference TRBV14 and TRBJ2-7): EAGVTQFPSHSVIEKGQTVTLRCDPISGHDNLYWYRRVMGKEIKFLLHFVKESKQDESGMPNNRFLAERTGGTYSTLKVQPAELEDSGVYFCASSPLLEQYFGPGTRLTVT.